This T cell receptor beta chain emerged from a study of beta chain features in type 1 diabetes. Study-wide results and caveats: The study found moderately but significantly shorter TCRB CDR3s in all four CD4+ subsets of Type 1 diabetes patients. PCR might favor shorter templates, but any such skew would affect patients and controls equally.

The whole isolated RNA underwent reverse transcription, so sequencing captured expressed TCRB transcripts. It was found that naive, central memory and regulatory T cell samples averaged about 3.4 million reads. Profiled with immunoSEQ multiplex PCR; TCRdb holds only in-frame clones, not every one. The table shows fewer than 350,000 clones, with 15% occurring only once. With 6 bases clipped from V and 12 bases from J, the junction kept 5 bases outside the gene matches. The CDR3 is 10 residues long. In germline, CDR1 is DFQATT, CDR2 SNEGSKA (reference sequence). This clone has only a few counts. Its antigen is unidentified.

The clonotype was recovered from a man between 18 and 29 years old with type 1 diabetes. The sequencing sample was made of naive CD4+ T cells from blood. The genes are TRBV20-1 and TRBJ1-1, with TRBD1 matching over 9 bases. The CDR3 DNA sequence: TGCAGTGCCCAGGACAGGGGAACTTTCTTT. Residues: CSAQDRGTFF.